This entry lists 10 T cell receptor beta chains sequenced from one sample in a study of CXCR3-negative and CXCR3-positive naive CD8 T cells. Study findings and constraints: When CXCR3-positive naive cells were set against CXCR3-negative naive cells, the former had more hydrophobic TRB CDR3s.

UMI labels and 5' RACE were used to prepare the TRB cDNA libraries. TCRdb reprocessed the 5' RACE reads; each CDR3 protein has one entry and no DNA is given. The ten top clones account for approximately 0.46%, within a sample of about 150,000 distinct CDR3 sequences. These receptors' antigens are unknown. Sample: naive CXCR3+ CD8+ T cells from blood. Subset meaning: CD45RO-CCR7+CD27+CD95- naive CD8+ T cells expressing CXCR3 (TNR3+). The receptors were sampled from a human donor in good health. Some clones in this sample may be carry-over from other donors' samples.

The chain combines TRBV14 with TRBJ1-5; TCRdb calls TRBD1, which cannot be checked without DNA. The CDR3 totals 13 residues. The germline gives CDR1 SGHDN, CDR2 FVKESK. The CDR3: CASSQVGGQPQHF.

V gene TRBV29-1 combines with J gene TRBJ2-3; without DNA, the TCRdb call of TRBD2 cannot be checked. CDR3 length: 16 residues. Germline CDR1 and CDR2: SQVTM and ANQGSEA. CDR3 amino acids: CSVTGTSADRTDTQYF.

The J gene is TRBJ2-7, the V gene TRBV13; TCRdb gives TRBD2 as the D gene, but with no DNA this cannot be confirmed. The CDR3 is made up of 15 amino acids. The germline V gene has CDR1 PRHDT and CDR2 FYEKMQ (reference sequence). The CDR3 loop reads CASSSGLAGAREQYF.

The chain combines TRBV27 with TRBJ2-7. The CDR3 spans 13 residues. The V gene's germline CDR1 is MNHEY and CDR2 SMNVEV (reference sequence). The CDR3 protein is CASSLAVSYEQYF.

V is TRBV7-2 and J is TRBJ2-3; checking the TCRdb D call of TRBD1 is not possible without DNA. The CDR3 spans 15 residues. The germline V gene encodes CDR1 SGHTA and CDR2 FQGNSA. The CDR3 spells CASRQGGGGSDTQYF.

The chain joins TRBV29-1 to TRBJ2-7. Germline CDR1 SQVTM, CDR2 ANQGSEA. This CDR3 has 12 residues. CDR3 in amino acids: CSVVHNSYEQYF.

The chain joins TRBV13 to TRBJ1-2; the TRBD1 assignment by TCRdb is unverifiable without DNA. Germline CDR1 PRHDT, CDR2 FYEKMQ (reference sequence). This CDR3 is built from 14 residues. The CDR3 here is CASSPYRDPIGYTF.

CDR3: CSVSSRQRPNYGYTF. This chain connects TRBV29-1 to TRBJ1-2. The CDR3 contains 15 residues. CDR1 and CDR2 from the germline V gene are SQVTM and ANQGSEA.

The chain carries TRBV12-3 or TRBV12-4 and TRBJ2-7; TCRdb's assignment of TRBD1 cannot be checked, as there is no DNA. The CDR3 runs 13 residues. This chain's CDR3 is CASSWGESYEQYF.

This chain connects TRBV15 to TRBJ2-1. The CDR3 spans 13 residues. CDR1 and CDR2 (germline): LNHNV, YYDKDF (reference sequence). The CDR3 region is CATSRDRASEQFF. Combining the CDR3 with reference TRBV15 and TRBJ2-1 gives the whole variable domain DAMVIQNPRYQVTQFGKPVTLSCSQTLNHNVMYWYQQKSSQAPKLLFHYYDKDFNNEADTPDNFQSRRPNTSFCFLDIRSPGLGDTAMYLCATSRDRASEQFFGPGTRLTVL.